This T cell receptor (beta chain) originates from a study of shared clonotypes between healthy human individuals. Each of the donors was a healthy adult who was HIV-negative and had not had a recent acute infection or vaccination. CD4+ cells yielded CD45RA+ naive and CD45RA-negative memory subsets. Some clones are missing from TCRdb's copy, which holds only in-frame ones; the method was immunoSEQ multiplex PCR. The data contain under 2.5 million clones, around 93% of them seen just once; the ten biggest clones take up 0.37%. The CDR3 runs 16 residues. Trimming removed 3 bases from V and 2 bases from J, with 16 bases in between. CDR1 SGHAT and CDR2 FQNNGV come from the germline V gene.

The V gene is TRBV11-2, the J gene TRBJ1-2, with a possible D match to TRBD1 (5 bases). What was sequenced was naive CD4+ T cells from PBMCs. Subset in this sample: CD45RA+ positively selected. The origin of this receptor is a man aged 18 to 30 in good health. Some clones in this sample may be carry-over from other donors' samples. In DNA form, the CDR3 reads TGTGCCAGCAGCTTCCCGTGGTCGGGGGTCAACTATGGCTACACCTTC. This translates into CASSFPWSGVNYGYTF.